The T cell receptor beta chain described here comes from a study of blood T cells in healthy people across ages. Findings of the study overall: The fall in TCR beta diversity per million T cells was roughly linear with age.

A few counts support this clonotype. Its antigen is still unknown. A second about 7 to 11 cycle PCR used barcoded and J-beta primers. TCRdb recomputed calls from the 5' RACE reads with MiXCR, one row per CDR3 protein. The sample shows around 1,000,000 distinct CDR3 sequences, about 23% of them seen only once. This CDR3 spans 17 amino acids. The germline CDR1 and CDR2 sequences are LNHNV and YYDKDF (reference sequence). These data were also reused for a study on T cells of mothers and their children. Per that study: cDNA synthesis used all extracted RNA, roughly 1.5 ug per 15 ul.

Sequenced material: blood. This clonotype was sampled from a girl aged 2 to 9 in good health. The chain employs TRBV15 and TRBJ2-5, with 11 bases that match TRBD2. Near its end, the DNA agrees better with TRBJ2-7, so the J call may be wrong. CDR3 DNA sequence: TGTGCCACCAGCATAACCACCGGGACTAGCGGCTCCTACGAGCAGTACTTC. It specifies CATSITTGTSGSYEQYF.